The sequence of this T cell receptor beta chain was determined in a study of CD8+ T cells in alopecia areata. V was trimmed by 5 bases and J by 4 bases, leaving 8 bases between them. Looked up from germline, CDR1 is SEHNR and CDR2 is FQNEAQ (reference sequence). The CDR3 consists of 12 residues. The authors extracted RNA and reverse transcribed it into cDNA as the sequencing template. The assay was immunoSEQ multiplex PCR, and TCRdb's table has in-frame clones only and misses some. This sample yields 150,000 or so clones, of which about 50% are seen a single time; just under 20% belongs to the top ten.

Specimen: CD8+ T cells sorted from blood, collected at week 0. The chain is built from TRBV7-9 and TRBJ1-2; D not certain. The sequence derives from a human donor with alopecia areata. The CDR3 sequence: CASSIPGYGYTF. The CDR3 DNA follows: TGTGCCAGCAGCATCCCTGGCTATGGCTACACCTTC.